This TCR beta chain was sequenced for a study of cytomegalovirus exposure and HLA in healthy donors. V dropped 3 bases and J dropped 7; count of bases not matched to a gene: 14. The CDR3 loop spans 16 amino acids. Germline V gene lookup returns CDR1 SNHLY and CDR2 FYNNEI. Study-wide points: Per published reports, the classifier diagnosed cytomegalovirus status with high specificity and sensitivity.

Comments on this clone: The antigen remains undetermined.

The PCR was carried out with 60 Vbeta primers and 13 Jbeta primers. How the authors handled the data: Unique TCR beta chains numbered around 80 million in a later analysis, with around 12 million shared. Only in-frame clones appear in the TCRdb table, and some are missing; sequencing was by immunoSEQ multiplex PCR. The V and J calls and clone size were taken over from that table, and D and trimming were inferred from the DNA. The data hold fewer than 200,000 clones, with less than 85% observed a single time. The chain combines TRBV2 with TRBJ2-7; 8 bases align to TRBD2. The receptor was isolated from a male donor in good health and CMV-seronegative. Sequencing used PBMCs. CDR3 region: CASSDSGDLPFREQYF. The CDR3 DNA reads as TGTGCCAGCAGTGATAGCGGGGACCTACCTTTTCGGGAGCAGTACTTC.